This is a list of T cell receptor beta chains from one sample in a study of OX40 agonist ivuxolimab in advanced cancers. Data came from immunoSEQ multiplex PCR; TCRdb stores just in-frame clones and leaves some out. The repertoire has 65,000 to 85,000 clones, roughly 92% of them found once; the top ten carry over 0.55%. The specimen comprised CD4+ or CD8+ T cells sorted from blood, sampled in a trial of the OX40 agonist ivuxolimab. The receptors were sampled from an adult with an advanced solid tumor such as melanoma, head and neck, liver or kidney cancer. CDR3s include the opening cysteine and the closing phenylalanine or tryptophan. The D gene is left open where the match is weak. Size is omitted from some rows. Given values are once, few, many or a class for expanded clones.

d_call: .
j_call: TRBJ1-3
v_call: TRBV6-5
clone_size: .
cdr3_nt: TGTGCCAGCAGGGAGGGGGGAAACACCATATATTTT
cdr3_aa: CASREGGNTIYF

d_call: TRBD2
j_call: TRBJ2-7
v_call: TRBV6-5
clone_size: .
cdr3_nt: TGTGCCAGCAGTTACTCAGGAACTGGGGAGGGGGAGCAGTACTTC
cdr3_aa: CASSYSGTGEGEQYF

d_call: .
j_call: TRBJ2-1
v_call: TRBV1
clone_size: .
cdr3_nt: TGCACCAGCTTAAAACCGGGACTTTACAATGAGCAGTTCTTC
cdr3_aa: CTSLKPGLYNEQFF

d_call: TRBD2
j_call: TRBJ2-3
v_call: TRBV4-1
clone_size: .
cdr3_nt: TGCGCCAGCAGCCGGTCAGGACTAGCGGGGGGGCCAACCCCAGATACGCAGTATTTT
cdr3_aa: CASSRSGLAGGPTPDTQYF

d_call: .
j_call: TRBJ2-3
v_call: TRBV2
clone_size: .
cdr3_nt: TGTGCCAGCAGTGAAATTGCGGGGGCCCTCACAGATACGCAGTATTTT
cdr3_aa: CASSEIAGALTDTQYF

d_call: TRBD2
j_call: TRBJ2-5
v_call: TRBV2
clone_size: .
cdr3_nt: TGTGCCAGCAGGGTACTAGCGGGAGGGGGAGAGACCCAGTACTTC
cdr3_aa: CASRVLAGGGETQYF

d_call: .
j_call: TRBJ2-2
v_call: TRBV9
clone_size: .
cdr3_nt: TGTGCCAGCAGCGTAGTTTTAGGTACCGGGGAGCTGTTTTTT
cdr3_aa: CASSVVLGTGELFF

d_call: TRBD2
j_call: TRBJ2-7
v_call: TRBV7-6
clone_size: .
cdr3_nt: TGTGCCAGCAGCGCCCAGAGCAGGGGGGGGACTAGCGGCCTCTCCTACGAGCAGTACTTC
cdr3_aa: CASSAQSRGGTSGLSYEQYF

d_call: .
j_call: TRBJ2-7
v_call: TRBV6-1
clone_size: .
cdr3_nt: TGTGCCACAACCCAGGTGGCCTACGAGCAGTACTTC
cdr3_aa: CATTQVAYEQYF

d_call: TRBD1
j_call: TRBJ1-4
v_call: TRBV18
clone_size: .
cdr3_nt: TGTGCCAGCTCACCCCCCGAGACAGGGTCTAATGAAAAACTGTTTTTT
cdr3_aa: CASSPPETGSNEKLFF

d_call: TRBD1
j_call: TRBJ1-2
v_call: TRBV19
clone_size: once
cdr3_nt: TGTGCCAGTAGTATCGCCATACGGGACAGGATCCAACCTTTTAACTATGGCTACACCTTC
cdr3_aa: CASSIAIRDRIQPFNYGYTF

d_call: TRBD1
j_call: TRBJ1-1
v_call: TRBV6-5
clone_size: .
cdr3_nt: TGTGCCAGCAGACACAGGGGTACGGACACTGAAGCTTTCTTT
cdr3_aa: CASRHRGTDTEAFF

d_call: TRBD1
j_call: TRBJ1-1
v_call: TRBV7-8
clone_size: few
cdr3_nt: TGTGCCAGCAGCGAGGGACAGTCTCGAACCGTAGCTTTCTTT
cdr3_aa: CASSEGQSRTVAFF

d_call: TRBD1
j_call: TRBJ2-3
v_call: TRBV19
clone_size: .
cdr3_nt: TGTGCCACAGGGGGTAGGGTAGATACGCAGTATTTT
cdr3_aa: CATGGRVDTQYF

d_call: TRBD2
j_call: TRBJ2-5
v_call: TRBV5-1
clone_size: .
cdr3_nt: TGCGCCAGCAGCTTGTGGCCAGCGGGGGCGGTCCCAGAGACCCAGTACTTC
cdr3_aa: CASSLWPAGAVPETQYF

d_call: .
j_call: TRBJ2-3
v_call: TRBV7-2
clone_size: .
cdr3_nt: TGTGCCAGCAGCTTCGAGAGTGGAGGAGTTAGCACAGATACGCAGTATTTT
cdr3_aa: CASSFESGGVSTDTQYF

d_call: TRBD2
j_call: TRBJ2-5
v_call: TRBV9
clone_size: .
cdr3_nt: TGTGCCAGCAGCGCTAGCGGGGGGCAAGAGACCCAGTACTTC
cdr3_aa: CASSASGGQETQYF

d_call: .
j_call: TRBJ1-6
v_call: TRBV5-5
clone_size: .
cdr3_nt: TGTGCCAGCAGCTTGCAACAGGGATGGTCCTATAATTCACCCCTCCACTTT
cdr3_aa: CASSLQQGWSYNSPLHF

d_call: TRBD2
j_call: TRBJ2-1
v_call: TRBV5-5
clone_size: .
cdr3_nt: TGTGCCAGCAGCTTACTAGCGGGAAGGGACAATGAGCAGTTCTTC
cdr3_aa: CASSLLAGRDNEQFF

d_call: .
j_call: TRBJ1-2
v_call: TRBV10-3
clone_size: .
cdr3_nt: TGTGCCATCAGTGAGGGAACGAATCGCTATGGCTACACCTTC
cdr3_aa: CAISEGTNRYGYTF

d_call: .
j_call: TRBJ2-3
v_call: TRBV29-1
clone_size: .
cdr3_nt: TGCAGCGTTGTGATATTCGAGGGTTTGGCAGATACGCAGTATTTT
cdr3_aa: CSVVIFEGLADTQYF

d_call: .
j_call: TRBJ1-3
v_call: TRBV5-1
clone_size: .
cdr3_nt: TGCGCCAGCAGTTCCTCCGGGGGGGCAGGAAACACCATATATTTT
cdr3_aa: CASSSSGGAGNTIYF

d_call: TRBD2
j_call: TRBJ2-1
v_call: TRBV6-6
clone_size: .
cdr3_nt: TGTGCCAGCAGCCTGCTGTCTTCGGGAGGGGTTGAGCAGTTCTTC
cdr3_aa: CASSLLSSGGVEQFF

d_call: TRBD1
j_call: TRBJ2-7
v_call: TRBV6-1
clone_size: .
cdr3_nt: TGTGCCAGCAGTGAAGCGGGGACAGGGGTGTACGAGCAGTACTTC
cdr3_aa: CASSEAGTGVYEQYF

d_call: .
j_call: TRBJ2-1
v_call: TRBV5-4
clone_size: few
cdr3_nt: TGTGCCAGCAGCTTGGAGCCTTACAATGAGCAGTTCTTC
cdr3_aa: CASSLEPYNEQFF

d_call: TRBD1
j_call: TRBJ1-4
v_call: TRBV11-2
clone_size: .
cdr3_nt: TGTGCCAGCAGCTTGGGACAGAAGAATGAAAAACTGTTTTTT
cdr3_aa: CASSLGQKNEKLFF

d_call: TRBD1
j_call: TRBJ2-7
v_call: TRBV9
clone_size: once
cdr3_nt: TGTGCCAGCAGCGCCAGAGACAGGGGCTACGAGCAGTACTTC
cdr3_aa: CASSARDRGYEQYF

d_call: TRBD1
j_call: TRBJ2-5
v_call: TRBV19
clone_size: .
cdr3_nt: TGTGCCAGTACGATCGCAGGGGGCAGAGAGACCCAGTACTTC
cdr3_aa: CASTIAGGRETQYF

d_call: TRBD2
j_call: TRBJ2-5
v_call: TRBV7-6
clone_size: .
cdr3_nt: TGTGCCAGCAGCTTAACACTAGCGGGTCCAGAGACCCAGTACTTC
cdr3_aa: CASSLTLAGPETQYF

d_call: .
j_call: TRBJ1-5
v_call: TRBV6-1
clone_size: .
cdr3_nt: TGTGCCAGCAGCACGCTAGGCCTAAGCAATCAGCCCCAGCATTTT
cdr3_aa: CASSTLGLSNQPQHF

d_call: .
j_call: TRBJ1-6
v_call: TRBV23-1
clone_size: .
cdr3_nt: TGCGCCAGCAGTCAATTCAAAATTCCTCCGGGGGTTTCACCCCTCCACTTT
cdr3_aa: CASSQFKIPPGVSPLHF

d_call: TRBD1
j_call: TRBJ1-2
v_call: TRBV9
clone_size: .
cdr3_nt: TGTGCCAGCAGCGCCCACGACAGGGAGAATGGCTACACCTTC
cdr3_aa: CASSAHDRENGYTF

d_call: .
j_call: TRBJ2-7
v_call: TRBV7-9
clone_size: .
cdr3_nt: TGTGCCAGCAGCCCCCCTTCCGCGGGCGCCCACGAGCAGTACTTC
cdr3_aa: CASSPPSAGAHEQYF

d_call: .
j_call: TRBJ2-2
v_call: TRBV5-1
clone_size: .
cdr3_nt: TGCGCCAGCAGCTTGATAGGGGGACGGGCCAACACCGGGGAGCTGTTTTTT
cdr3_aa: CASSLIGGRANTGELFF

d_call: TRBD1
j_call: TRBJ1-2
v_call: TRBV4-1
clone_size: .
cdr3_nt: TGCGCCAGCAGCCAAGCTTTCGGCGGACGAGCAGGGGGGACGAGTCTTGGCTACACCTTC
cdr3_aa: CASSQAFGGRAGGTSLGYTF

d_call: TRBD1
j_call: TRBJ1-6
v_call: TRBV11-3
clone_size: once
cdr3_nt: TGTGCCAGCTCGACCACAGGGGGCCTCGGCAATTCACCCCTCCACTTT
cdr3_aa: CASSTTGGLGNSPLHF

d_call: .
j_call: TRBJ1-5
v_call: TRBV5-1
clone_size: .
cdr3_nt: TGCGCCAGCAGCTTGTTCGGAGGCAATCAGCCCCAGCATTTT
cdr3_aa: CASSLFGGNQPQHF

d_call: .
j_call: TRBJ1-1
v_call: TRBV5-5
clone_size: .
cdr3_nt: TGTGCCAGCAGCTTCAGTTTTTGGAACACTGAAGCTTTCTTT
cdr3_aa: CASSFSFWNTEAFF

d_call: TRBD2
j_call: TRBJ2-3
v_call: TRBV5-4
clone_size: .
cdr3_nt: TGTGCCAGCAGCTTAGGGGGACTAGCGGGAGGTCCCACAGATACGCAGTATTTT
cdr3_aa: CASSLGGLAGGPTDTQYF

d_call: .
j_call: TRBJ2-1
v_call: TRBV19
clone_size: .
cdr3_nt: TGTGCCAGTAAGGGTCATACAACCTCCTACAATGAGCAGTTCTTC
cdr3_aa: CASKGHTTSYNEQFF

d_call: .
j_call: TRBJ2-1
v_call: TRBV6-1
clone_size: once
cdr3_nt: TGTGCCAGCAGTGCCGCGGGAAATCAGGATGAGCAGTTCTTC
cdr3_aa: CASSAAGNQDEQFF

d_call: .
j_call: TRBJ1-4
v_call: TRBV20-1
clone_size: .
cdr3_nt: TGCAGTACCTCGCGTACTGAAAAACTGTTTTTT
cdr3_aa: CSTSRTEKLFF

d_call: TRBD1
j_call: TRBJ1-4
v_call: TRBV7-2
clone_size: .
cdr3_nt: TGTGCCAGCAGCTTGGGTGGACAGGGGTACGGTGAAAAACTGTTTTTT
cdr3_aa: CASSLGGQGYGEKLFF